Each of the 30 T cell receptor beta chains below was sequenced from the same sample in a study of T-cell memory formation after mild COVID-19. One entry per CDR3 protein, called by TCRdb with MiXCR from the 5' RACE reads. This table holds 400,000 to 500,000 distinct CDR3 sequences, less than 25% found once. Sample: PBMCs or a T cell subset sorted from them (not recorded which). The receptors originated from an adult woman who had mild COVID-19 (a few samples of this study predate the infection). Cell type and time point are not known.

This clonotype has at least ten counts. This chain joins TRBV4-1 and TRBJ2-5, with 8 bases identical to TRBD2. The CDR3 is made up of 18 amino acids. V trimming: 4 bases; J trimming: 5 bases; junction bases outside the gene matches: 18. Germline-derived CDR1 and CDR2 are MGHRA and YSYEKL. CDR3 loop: CASSPKRAGGRHRETQYF. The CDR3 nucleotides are TGCGCCAGCAGCCCGAAACGGGCGGGGGGACGGCACCGGGAGACCCAGTACTTC.

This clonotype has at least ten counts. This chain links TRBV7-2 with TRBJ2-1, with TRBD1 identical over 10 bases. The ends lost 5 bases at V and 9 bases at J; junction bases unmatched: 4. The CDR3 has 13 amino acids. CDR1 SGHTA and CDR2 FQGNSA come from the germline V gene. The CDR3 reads CASSSRDRGEQFF. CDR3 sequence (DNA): TGTGCCAGCAGCAGCCGGGACAGGGGTGAGCAGTTCTTC.

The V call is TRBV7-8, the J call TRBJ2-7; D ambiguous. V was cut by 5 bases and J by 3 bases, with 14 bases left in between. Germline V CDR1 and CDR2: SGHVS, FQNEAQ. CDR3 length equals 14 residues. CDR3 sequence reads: CASSPRRMDYEQYF. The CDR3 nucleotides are TGTGCCAGCAGCCCCAGGCGGATGGACTACGAGCAGTACTTC.

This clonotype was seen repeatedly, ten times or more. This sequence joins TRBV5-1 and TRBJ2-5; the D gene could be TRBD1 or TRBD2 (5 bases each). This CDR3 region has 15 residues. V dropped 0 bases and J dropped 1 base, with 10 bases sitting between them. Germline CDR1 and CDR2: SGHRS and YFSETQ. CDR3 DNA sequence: TGCGCCAGCAGCTTGGTCTCAGGGACCCAAGAGACCCAGTACTTC. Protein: CASSLVSGTQETQYF.

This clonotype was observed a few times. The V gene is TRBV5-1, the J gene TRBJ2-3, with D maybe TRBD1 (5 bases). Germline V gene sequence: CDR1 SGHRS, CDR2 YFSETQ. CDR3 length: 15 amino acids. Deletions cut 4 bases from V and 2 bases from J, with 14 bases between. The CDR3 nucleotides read TGCGCCAGCAGCCCCACAACAGGCTTCACAGATACGCAGTATTTT. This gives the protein CASSPTTGFTDTQYF.

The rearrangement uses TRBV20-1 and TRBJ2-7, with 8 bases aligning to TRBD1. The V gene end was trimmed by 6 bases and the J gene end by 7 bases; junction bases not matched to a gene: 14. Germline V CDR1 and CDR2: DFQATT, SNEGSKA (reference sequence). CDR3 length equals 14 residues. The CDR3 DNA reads TGCAGTGCGAACGGGAAAGGCGGACAGGGAGAGCAGTACTTC. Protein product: CSANGKGGQGEQYF.

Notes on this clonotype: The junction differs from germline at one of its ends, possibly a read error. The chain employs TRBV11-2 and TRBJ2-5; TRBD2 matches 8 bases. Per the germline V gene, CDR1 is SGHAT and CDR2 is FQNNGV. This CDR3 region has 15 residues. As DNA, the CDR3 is TGTGTCAGCAGCTATGCGCGGGGGGCGATGGAGACCCAGTACTTC. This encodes CVSSYARGAMETQYF.

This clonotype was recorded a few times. The CDR3 sequence: CASQVREGTGELFF. CDR3 DNA: TGTGCCAGCCAAGTACGGGAAGGGACCGGGGAGCTGTTTTTT. The chain combines TRBV12-3 or TRBV12-4 with TRBJ2-2; TRBD2 is a possible D gene (5 bases). The length of the CDR3 is 14 residues. V was trimmed by 8 bases and J by 5 bases, leaving 15 bases between them.

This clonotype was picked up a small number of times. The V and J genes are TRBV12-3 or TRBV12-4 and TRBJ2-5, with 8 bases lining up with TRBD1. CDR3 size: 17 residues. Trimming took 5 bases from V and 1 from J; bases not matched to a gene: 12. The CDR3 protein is CASSLSPGQAVQETQYF. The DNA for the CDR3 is TGTGCCAGCAGTCTCAGCCCGGGACAGGCGGTCCAAGAGACCCAGTACTTC.

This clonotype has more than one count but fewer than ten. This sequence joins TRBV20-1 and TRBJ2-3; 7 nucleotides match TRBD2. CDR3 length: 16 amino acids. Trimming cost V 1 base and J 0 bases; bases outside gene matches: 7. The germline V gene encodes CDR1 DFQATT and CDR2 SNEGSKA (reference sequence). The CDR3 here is CSARGVDSGSTDTQYF. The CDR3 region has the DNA TGCAGTGCTAGAGGGGTGGATAGCGGGAGCACAGATACGCAGTATTTT.

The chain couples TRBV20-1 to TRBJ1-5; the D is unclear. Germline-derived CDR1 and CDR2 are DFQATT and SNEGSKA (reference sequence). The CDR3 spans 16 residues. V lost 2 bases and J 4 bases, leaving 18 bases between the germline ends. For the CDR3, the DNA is TGCAGTGCTAGACCAGACCGGCAACACCTTAATCAGCCCCAGCATTTT. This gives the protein CSARPDRQHLNQPQHF.

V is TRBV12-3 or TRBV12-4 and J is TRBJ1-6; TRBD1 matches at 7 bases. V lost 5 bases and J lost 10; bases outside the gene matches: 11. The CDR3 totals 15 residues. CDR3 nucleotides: TGTGCCAGCAGTCTGCAGGGGGGCACGGGCTCACCCCTCCACTTT. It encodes CASSLQGGTGSPLHF.

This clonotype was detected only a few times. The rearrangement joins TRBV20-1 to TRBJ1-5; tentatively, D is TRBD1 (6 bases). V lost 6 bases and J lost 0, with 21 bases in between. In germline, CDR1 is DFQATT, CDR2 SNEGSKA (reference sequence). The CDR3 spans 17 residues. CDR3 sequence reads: CSAHNPGTQNSNQPQHF. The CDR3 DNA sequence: TGCAGTGCCCACAACCCCGGGACACAAAATAGCAATCAGCCCCAGCATTTT.

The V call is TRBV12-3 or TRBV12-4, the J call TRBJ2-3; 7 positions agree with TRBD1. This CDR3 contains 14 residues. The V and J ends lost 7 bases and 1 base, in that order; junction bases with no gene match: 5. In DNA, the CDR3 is TGTGCCAGCAACGACAGGGCCCGCACAGATACGCAGTATTTT. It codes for CASNDRARTDTQYF.

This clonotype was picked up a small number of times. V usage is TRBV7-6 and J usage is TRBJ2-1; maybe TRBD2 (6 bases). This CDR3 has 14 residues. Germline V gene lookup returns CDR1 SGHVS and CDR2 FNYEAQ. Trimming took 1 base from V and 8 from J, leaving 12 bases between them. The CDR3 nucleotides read TGTGCCAGCAGCTTAGGCCCTACTAGCTATGAGCAGTTCTTC. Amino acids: CASSLGPTSYEQFF.

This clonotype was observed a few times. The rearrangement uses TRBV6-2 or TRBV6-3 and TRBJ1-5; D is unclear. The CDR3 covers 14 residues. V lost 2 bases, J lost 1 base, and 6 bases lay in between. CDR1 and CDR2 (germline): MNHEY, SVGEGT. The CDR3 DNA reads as TGTGCCAGCAGTTACCTAGGGAGCAATCAGCCCCAGCATTTT. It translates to CASSYLGSNQPQHF.

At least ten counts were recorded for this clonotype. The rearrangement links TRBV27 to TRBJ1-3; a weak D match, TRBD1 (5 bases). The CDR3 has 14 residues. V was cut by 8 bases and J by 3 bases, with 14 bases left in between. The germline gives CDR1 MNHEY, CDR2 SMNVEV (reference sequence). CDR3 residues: CASRPGGGGNTIYF. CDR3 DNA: TGTGCCAGCCGACCCGGGGGAGGTGGAAACACCATATATTTT.

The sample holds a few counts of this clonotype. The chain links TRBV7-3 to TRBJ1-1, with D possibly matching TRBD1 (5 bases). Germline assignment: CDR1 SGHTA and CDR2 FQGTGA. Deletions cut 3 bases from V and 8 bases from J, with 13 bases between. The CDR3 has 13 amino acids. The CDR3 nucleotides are TGTGCCAGCAGCTTCTCACCCGGGGCGGAAGCTTTCTTT. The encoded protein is CASSFSPGAEAFF.

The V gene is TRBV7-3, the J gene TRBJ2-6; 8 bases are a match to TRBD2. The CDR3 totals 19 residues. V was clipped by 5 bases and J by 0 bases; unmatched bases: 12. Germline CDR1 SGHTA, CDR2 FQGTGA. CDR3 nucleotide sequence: TGTGCCAGCAGCCTAAGGGGCAGCGGGGGCAGCTCTGGGGCCAACGTCCTGACTTTC. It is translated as CASSLRGSGGSSGANVLTF. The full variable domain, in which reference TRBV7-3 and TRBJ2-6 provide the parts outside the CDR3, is GAGVSQTPSNKVTEKGKYVELRCDPISGHTALYWYRQSLGQGPEFLIYFQGTGAADDSGLPNDRFFAVRPEGSVSTLKIQRTERGDSAVYLCASSLRGSGGSSGANVLTFGAGSRLTVL.

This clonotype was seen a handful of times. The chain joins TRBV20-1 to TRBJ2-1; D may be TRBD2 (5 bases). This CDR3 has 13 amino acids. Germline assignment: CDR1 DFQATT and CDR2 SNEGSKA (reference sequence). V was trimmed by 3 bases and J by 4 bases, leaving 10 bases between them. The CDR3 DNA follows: TGCAGTGCTAGCAGGACTGTATACAATGAGCAGTTCTTC. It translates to CSASRTVYNEQFF.

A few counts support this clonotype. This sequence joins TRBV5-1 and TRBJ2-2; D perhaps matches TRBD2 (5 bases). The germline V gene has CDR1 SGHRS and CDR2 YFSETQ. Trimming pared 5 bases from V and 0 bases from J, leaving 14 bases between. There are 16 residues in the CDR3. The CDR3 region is CASRLGVLANTGELFF. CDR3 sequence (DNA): TGCGCCAGCAGACTCGGGGTCTTGGCGAACACCGGGGAGCTGTTTTTT.

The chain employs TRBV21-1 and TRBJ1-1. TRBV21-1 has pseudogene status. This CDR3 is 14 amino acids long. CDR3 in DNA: TGTGCCAGCAGCAAACTACAGACGAACACTGAAGCTTTCTTT. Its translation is CASSKLQTNTEAFF.

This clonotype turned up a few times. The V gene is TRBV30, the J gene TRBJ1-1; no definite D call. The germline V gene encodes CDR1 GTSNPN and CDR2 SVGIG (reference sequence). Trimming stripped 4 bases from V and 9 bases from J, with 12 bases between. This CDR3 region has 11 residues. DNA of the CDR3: TGTGCCTGGATTCGCCCCTCGCAAGCTTTCTTT. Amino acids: CAWIRPSQAFF.

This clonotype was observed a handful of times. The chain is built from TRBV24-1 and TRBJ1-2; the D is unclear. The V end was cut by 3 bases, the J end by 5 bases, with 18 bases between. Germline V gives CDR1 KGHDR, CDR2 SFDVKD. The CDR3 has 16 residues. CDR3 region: CATSDPVLWYWYGYTF. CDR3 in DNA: TGTGCCACCAGTGATCCCGTCCTGTGGTATTGGTATGGCTACACCTTC.

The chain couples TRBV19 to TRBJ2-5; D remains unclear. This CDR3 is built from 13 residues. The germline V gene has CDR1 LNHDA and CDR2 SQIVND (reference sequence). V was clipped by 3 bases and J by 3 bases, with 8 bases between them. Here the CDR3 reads CASSMVGKETQYF. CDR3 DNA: TGTGCCAGTAGTATGGTAGGGAAAGAGACCCAGTACTTC.

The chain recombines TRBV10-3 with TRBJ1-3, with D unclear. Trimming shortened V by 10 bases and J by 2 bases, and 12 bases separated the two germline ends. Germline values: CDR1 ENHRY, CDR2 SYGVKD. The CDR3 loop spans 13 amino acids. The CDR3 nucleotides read TGTGCCACCCACCCCGAAACTGGAAACACCATATATTTT. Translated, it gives CATHPETGNTIYF.

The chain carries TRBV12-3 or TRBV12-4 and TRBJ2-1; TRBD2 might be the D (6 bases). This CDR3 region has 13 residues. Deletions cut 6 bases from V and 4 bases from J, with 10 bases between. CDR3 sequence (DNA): TGTGCCAGCAGCCGCGGGGCGTACAATGAGCAGTTCTTC. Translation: CASSRGAYNEQFF.

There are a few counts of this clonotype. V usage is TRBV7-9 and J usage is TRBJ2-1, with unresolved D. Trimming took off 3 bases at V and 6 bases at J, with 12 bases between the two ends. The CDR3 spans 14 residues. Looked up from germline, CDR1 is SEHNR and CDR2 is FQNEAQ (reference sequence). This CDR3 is CASSFRFQANEQFF. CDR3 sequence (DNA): TGTGCCAGCAGCTTCCGGTTTCAAGCCAATGAGCAGTTCTTC.

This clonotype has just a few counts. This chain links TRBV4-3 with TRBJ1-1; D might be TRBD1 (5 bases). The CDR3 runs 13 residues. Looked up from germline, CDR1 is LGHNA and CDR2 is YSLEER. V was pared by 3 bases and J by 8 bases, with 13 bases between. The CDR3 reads CASSQQDTAEAFF. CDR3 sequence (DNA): TGCGCCAGCAGCCAGCAGGACACAGCCGAAGCTTTCTTT.

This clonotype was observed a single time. For the CDR3, the DNA is TGCAGCGTTGAAGATTCGTTAAGGGCAGGACCAACTGAAGCTTTCTTT. Its translation is CSVEDSLRAGPTEAFF. This sequence joins TRBV29-1 and TRBJ1-1; the D is unclear. The CDR3 covers 16 residues. Germline V lookup: CDR1 SQVTM, CDR2 ANQGSEA. Between the trimmed V and J ends, which lost 0 bases and 5 bases, there was a span of 19 bases.